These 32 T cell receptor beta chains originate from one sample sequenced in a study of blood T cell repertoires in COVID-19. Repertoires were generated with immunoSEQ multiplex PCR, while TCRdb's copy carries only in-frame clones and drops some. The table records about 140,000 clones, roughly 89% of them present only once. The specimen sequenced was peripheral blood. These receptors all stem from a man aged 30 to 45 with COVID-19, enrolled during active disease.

The CDR3 region has the DNA TGCGCCAGCCGAGCCGGACCGAGGCAGGGGTTCAGGGGAAACACCATATATTTT. The encoded protein is CASRAGPRQGFRGNTIYF. The chain joins TRBV4-1 to TRBJ1-3, with a tentative D call TRBD1 (6 bases). V was clipped by 8 bases and J by 4 bases, with 27 bases between them. This CDR3 has 18 amino acids. Germline V gives CDR1 MGHRA, CDR2 YSYEKL.

DNA for the CDR3: TGTGCCAGCAGCACAGGACTAGCGGGGGGATCAGGGGAGCTGTTTTTT. It specifies CASSTGLAGGSGELFF. J is TRBJ2-2 and V is TRBV7-2; 14 bases align to TRBD2. CDR1 and CDR2 (germline): SGHTA, FQGNSA. The CDR3 has 16 amino acids. V was pared by 5 bases and J by 8 bases, with 7 bases of the junction left unmatched.

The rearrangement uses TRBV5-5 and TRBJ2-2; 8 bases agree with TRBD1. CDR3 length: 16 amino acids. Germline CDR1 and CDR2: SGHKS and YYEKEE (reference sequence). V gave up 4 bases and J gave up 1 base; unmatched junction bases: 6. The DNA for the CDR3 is TGTGCCAGCAGCCAGACAGGGGCACAGAACACCGGGGAGCTGTTTTTT. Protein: CASSQTGAQNTGELFF.

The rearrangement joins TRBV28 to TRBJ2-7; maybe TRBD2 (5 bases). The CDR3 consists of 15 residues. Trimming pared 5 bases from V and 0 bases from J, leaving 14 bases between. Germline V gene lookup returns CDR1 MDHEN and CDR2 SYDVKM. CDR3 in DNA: TGTGCCAGCAGTCAAGTGAGCGGCAACTCCTACGAGCAGTACTTC. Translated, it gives CASSQVSGNSYEQYF.

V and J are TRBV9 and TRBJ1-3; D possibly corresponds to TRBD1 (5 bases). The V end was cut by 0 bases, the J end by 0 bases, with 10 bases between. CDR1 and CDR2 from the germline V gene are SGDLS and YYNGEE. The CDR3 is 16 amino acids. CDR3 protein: CASSVESGGSGNTIYF. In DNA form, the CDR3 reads TGTGCCAGCAGCGTAGAATCCGGGGGCTCTGGAAACACCATATATTTT.

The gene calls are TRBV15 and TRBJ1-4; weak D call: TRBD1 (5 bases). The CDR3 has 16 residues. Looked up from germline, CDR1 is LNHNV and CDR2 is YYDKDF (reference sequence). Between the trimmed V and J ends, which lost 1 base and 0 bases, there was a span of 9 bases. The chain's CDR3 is CATSRVRGATNEKLFF. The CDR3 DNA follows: TGTGCCACCAGCAGAGTACGGGGGGCAACTAATGAAAAACTGTTTTTT. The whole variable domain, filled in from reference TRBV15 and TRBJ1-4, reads DAMVIQNPRYQVTQFGKPVTLSCSQTLNHNVMYWYQQKSSQAPKLLFHYYDKDFNNEADTPDNFQSRRPNTSFCFLDIRSPGLGDTAMYLCATSRVRGATNEKLFFGSGTQLSVL.

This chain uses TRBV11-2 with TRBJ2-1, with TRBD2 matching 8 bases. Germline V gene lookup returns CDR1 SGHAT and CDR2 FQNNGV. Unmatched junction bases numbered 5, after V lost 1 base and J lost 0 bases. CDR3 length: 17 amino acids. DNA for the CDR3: TGTGCCAGCAGCTTAGGGCTAGCGGGCGACTCCTACAATGAGCAGTTCTTC. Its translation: CASSLGLAGDSYNEQFF.

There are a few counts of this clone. CDR3 residues: CASRTRTGKYGYTF. The CDR3 nucleotides are TGTGCCAGCAGGACTCGGACAGGGAAGTATGGCTACACCTTC. The J gene is TRBJ1-2, the V gene TRBV2, with TRBD1 matching over 8 bases. V dropped 6 bases and J dropped 5; count of bases not matched to a gene: 8. The V gene's germline CDR1 is SNHLY and CDR2 FYNNEI. The CDR3 has 14 amino acids.

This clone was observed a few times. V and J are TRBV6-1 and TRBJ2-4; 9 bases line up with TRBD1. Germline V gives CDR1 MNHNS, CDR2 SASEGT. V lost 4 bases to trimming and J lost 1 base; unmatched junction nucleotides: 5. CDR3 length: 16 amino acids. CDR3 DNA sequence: TGTGCCAGCAGTGTTTACGGACAGGGGGCCAAAAACATTCAGTACTTC. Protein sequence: CASSVYGQGAKNIQYF.

CDR3 in amino acids: CASGLAGVGDTQYF. The CDR3 DNA sequence: TGTGCCAGTGGTCTAGCGGGAGTGGGAGATACGCAGTATTTT. The chain combines TRBV19 with TRBJ2-3; 10 positions agree with TRBD2. The CDR3 has 14 amino acids. Germline V lookup: CDR1 LNHDA, CDR2 SQIVND (reference sequence). V shed 8 bases and J 5 bases; nucleotides not matched to a gene: 7.

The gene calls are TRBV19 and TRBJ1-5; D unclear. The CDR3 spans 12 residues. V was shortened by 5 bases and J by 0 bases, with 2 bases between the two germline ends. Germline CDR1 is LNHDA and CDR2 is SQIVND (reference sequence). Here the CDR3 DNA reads TGTGCCAGTAGTTATAGCAATCAGCCCCAGCATTTT. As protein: CASSYSNQPQHF.

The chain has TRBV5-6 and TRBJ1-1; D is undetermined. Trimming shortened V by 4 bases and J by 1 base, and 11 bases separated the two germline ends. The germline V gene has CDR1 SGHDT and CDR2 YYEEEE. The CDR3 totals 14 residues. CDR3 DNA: TGTGCCAGCAGCCCGATTGAGGCGAACACTGAAGCTTTCTTT. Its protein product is CASSPIEANTEAFF.

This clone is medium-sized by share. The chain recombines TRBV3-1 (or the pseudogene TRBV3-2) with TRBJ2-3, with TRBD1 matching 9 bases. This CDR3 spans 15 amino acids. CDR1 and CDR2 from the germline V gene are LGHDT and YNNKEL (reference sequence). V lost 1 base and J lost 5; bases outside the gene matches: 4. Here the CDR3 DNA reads TGTGCCAGCAGCCAAGTTAGGGACAGGGAAGATACGCAGTATTTT. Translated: CASSQVRDREDTQYF.

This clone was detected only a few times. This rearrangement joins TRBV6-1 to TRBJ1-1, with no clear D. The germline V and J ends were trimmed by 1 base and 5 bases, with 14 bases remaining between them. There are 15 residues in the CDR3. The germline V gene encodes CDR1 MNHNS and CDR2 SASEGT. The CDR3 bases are TGTGCCAGCAGTGAAGGGGAGGGTGTTGGAACTGAAGCTTTCTTT. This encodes CASSEGEGVGTEAFF.

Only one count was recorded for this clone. CDR3 sequence: CASSRTSGTNEQFF. The CDR3 nucleotides are TGTGCCAGCAGTAGGACTAGCGGTACCAATGAGCAGTTCTTC. This chain uses TRBV6-5 with TRBJ2-1, with 10 bases matching TRBD2. Trimming at V came to 5 bases and at J to 6 bases, leaving 4 bases not matched to a gene. In germline, CDR1 is MNHEY, CDR2 SVGAGI. This CDR3 spans 14 amino acids.

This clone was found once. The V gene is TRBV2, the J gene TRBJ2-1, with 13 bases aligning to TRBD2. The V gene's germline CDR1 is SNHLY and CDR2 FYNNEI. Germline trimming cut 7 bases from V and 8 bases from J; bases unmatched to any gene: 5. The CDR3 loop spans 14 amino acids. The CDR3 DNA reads TGTGCCAGCACGAGGACTAGCGGGAGCTATGAGCAGTTCTTC. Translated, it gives CASTRTSGSYEQFF.

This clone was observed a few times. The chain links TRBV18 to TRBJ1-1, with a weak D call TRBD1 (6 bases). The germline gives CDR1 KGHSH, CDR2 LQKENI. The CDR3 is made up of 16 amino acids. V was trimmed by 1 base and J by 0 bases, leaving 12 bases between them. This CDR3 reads CASSPLVSGVNTEAFF. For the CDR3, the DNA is TGTGCCAGCTCACCACTCGTGTCAGGGGTGAACACTGAAGCTTTCTTT.

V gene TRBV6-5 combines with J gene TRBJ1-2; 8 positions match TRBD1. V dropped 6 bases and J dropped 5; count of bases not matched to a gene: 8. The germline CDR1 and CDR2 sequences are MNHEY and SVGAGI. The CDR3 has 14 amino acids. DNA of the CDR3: TGTGCCAGCAGGACCGGGACAGGACCTTATGGCTACACCTTC. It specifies CASRTGTGPYGYTF.

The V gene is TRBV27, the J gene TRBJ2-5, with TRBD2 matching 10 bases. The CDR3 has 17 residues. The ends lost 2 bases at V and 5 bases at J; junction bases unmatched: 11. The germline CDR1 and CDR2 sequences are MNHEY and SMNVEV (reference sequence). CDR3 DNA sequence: TGTGCCAGCAGTTTAACCCGGACTAGCGGTTGGAGGGAGACCCAGTACTTC. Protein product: CASSLTRTSGWRETQYF.

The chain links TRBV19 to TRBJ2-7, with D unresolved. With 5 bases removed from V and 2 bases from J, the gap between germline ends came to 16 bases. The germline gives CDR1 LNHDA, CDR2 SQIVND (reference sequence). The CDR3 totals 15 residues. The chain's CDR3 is CASSARANDPYEQYF. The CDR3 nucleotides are TGTGCCAGTAGTGCACGAGCTAACGATCCCTACGAGCAGTACTTC. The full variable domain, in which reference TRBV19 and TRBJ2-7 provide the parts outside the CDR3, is DGGITQSPKYLFRKEGQNVTLSCEQNLNHDAMYWYRQDPGQGLRLIYYSQIVNDFQKGDIAEGYSVSREKKESFPLTVTSAQKNPTAFYLCASSARANDPYEQYFGPGTRLTVT.

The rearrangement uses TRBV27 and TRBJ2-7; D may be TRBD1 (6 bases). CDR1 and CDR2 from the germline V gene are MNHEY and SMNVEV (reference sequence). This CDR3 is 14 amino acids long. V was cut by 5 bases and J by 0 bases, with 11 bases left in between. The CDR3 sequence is CASSLTGISYEQYF. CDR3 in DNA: TGTGCCAGCAGTCTTACAGGGATCTCCTACGAGCAGTACTTC.

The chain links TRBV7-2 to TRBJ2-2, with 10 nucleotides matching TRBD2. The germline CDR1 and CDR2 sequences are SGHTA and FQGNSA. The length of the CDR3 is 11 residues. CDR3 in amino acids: CEGTSAGELFF. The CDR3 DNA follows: TGTGAGGGGACTAGCGCCGGGGAGCTGTTTTTT.

The CDR3 DNA reads TGTGCCAGTAAAAAAAGCGGAGGGCGGTTCTCCTACGAGCAGTACTTC. Translating it yields CASKKSGGRFSYEQYF. This sequence joins TRBV19 and TRBJ2-7; TRBD2 is a possible D gene (6 bases). V was clipped by 7 bases and J by 0 bases, with 19 bases between them. This CDR3 is built from 16 residues. Germline lookup yields CDR1 LNHDA and CDR2 SQIVND (reference sequence).

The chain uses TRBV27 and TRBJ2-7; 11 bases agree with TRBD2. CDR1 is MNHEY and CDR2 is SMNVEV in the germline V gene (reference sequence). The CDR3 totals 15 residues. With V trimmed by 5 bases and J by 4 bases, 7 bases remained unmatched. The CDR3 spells CASSRPGLAVYEQYF. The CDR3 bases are TGTGCCAGCAGTCGACCGGGACTAGCGGTTTACGAGCAGTACTTC.

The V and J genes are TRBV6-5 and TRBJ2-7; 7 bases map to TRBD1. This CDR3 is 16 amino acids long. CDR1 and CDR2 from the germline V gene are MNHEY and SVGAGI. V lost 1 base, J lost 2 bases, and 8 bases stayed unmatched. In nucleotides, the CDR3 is TGTGCCAGCAGTTACTTTTCACAGGGGCGAACCTACGAGCAGTACTTC. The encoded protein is CASSYFSQGRTYEQYF.

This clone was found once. CDR3 sequence reads: CASRTVSGPRNEQFF. Written as DNA, the CDR3 is TGTGCCAGCAGGACGGTTAGCGGGCCGAGGAATGAGCAGTTCTTC. The V gene is TRBV11-2, the J gene TRBJ2-1; 7 nucleotides match TRBD2. The CDR3 contains 15 residues. Germline V CDR1 and CDR2: SGHAT, FQNNGV. Trimming took 6 bases from V and 7 from J; bases not matched to a gene: 12. Full variable domain (missing parts from reference TRBV11-2 and TRBJ2-1): EAGVAQSPRYKIIEKRQSVAFWCNPISGHATLYWYQQILGQGPKLLIQFQNNGVVDDSQLPKDRFSAERLKGVDSTLKIQPAKLEDSAVYLCASRTVSGPRNEQFFGPGTRLTVL.

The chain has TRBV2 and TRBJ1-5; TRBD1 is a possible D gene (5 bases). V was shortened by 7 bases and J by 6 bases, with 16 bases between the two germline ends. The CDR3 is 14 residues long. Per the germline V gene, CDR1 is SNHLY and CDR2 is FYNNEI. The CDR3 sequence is CASKELGGTQPQHF. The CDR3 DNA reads TGTGCCAGCAAAGAGTTGGGGGGGACTCAGCCCCAGCATTTT.

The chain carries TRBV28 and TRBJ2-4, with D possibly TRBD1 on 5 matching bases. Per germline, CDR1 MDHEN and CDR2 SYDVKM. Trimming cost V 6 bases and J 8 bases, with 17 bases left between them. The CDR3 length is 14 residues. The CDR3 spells CASSPSQGRDIQYF. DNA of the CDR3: TGTGCCAGCAGCCCGTCGCAGGGCAGGGACATTCAGTACTTC.

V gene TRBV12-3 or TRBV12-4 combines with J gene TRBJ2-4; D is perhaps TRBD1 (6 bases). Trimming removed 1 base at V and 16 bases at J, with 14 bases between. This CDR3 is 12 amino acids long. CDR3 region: CASSLGDRPPYF. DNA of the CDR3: TGTGCCAGCAGTTTAGGCGACAGGCCACCTTACTTC.

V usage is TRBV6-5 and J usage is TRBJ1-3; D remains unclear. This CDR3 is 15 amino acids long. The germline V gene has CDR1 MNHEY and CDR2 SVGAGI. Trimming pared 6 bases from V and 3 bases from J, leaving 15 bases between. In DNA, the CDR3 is TGTGCCAGCAGCTGGCGGGAAGGAGATGGAAACACCATATATTTT. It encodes CASSWREGDGNTIYF.

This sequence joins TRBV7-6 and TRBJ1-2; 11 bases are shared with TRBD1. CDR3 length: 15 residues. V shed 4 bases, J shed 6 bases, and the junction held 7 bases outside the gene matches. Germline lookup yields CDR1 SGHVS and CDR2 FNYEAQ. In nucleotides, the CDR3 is TGTGCCAGCAGCTGGTCCCCGGGACAGGGGGATGGCTACACCTTC. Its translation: CASSWSPGQGDGYTF.

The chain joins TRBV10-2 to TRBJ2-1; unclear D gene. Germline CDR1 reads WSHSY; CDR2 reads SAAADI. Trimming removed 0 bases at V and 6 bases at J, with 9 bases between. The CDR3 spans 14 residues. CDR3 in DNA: TGCGCCAGCAGTGAGTCGATTGAGTTCAATGAGCAGTTCTTC. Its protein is CASSESIEFNEQFF.